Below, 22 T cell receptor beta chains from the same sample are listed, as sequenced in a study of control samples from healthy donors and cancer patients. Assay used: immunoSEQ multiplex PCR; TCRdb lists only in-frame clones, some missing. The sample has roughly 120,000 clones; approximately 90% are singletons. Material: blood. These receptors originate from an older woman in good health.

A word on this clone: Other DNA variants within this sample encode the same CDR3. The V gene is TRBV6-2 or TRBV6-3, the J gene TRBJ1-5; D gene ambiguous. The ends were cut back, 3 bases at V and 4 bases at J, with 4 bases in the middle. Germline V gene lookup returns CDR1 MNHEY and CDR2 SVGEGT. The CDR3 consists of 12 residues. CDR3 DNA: TGTGCCAGCAGTTATGGGAATCAGCCCCAGCATTTT. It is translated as CASSYGNQPQHF.

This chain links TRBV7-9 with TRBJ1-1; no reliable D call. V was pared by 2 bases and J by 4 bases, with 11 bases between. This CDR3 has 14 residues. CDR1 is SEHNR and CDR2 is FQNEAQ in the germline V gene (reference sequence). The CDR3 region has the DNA TGTGCCAGCAGCTTATCCAACAGTCGCACTGAAGCTTTCTTT. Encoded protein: CASSLSNSRTEAFF.

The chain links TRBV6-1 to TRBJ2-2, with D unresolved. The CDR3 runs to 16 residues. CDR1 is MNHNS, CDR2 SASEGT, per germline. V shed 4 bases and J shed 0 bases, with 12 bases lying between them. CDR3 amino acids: CASSVVRLSNTGELFF. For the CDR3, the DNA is TGTGCCAGCAGTGTTGTGAGACTCTCGAACACCGGGGAGCTGTTTTTT.

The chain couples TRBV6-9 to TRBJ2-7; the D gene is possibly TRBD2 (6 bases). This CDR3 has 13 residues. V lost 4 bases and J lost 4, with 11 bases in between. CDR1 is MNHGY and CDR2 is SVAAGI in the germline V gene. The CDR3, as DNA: TGTGCCAGCAGTTTGCAGGGAGGATACGAGCAGTACTTC. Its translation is CASSLQGGYEQYF.

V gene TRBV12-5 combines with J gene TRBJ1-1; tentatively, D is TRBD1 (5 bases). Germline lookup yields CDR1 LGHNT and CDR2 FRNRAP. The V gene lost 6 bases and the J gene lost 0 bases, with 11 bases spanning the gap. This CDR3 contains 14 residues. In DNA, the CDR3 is TGTGCTAGTGGAACCACAGGTCTGAACACTGAAGCTTTCTTT. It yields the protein CASGTTGLNTEAFF.

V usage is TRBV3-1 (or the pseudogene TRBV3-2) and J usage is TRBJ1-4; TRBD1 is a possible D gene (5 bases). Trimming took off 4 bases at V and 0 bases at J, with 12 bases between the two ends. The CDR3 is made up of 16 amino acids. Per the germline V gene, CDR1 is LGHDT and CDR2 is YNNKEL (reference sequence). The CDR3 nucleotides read TGTGCCAGCAGCCGATTCACGGGGGCAACTAATGAAAAACTGTTTTTT. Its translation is CASSRFTGATNEKLFF.

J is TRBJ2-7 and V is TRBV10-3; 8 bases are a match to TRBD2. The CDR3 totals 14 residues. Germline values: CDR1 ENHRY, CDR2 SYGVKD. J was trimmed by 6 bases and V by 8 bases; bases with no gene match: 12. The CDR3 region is CAIGPGLATGEQYF. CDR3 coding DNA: TGTGCCATCGGCCCTGGACTAGCTACGGGCGAGCAGTACTTC.

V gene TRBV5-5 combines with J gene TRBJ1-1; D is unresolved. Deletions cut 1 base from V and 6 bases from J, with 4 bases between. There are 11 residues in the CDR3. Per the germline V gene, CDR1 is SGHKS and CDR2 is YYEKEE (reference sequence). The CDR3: CASSLWAEAFF. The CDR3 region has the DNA TGTGCCAGCAGCTTGTGGGCTGAAGCTTTCTTT.

This chain's CDR3 is CASSPTGTENTEAFF. As DNA, the CDR3 is TGTGCCAGCAGCCCCACCGGGACAGAGAACACTGAAGCTTTCTTT. The chain has TRBV3-1 (or the pseudogene TRBV3-2) and TRBJ1-1, with 7 nucleotides matching TRBD1. CDR3 length: 15 residues. Per germline, CDR1 LGHDT and CDR2 YNNKEL (reference sequence). V dropped 4 bases and J dropped 1; count of bases not matched to a gene: 6.

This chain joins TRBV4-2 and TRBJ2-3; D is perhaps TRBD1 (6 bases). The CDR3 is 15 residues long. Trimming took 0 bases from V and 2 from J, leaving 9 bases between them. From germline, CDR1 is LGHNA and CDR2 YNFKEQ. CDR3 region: CASSQDGGFTDTQYF. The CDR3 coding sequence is TGTGCCAGCAGCCAAGATGGGGGCTTCACAGATACGCAGTATTTT.

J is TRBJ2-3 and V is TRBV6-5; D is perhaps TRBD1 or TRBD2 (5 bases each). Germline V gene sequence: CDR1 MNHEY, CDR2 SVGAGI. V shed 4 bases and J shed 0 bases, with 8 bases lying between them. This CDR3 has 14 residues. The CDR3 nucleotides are TGTGCCAGCAGTTCCAGGGAGAGCACAGATACGCAGTATTTT. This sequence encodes CASSSRESTDTQYF.

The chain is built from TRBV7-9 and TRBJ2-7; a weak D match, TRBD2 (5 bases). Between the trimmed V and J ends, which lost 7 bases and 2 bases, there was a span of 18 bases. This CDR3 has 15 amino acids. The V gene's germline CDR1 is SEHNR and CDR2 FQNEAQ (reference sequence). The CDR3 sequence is CASTPGNSIPYEQYF. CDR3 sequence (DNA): TGTGCCAGCACCCCGGGGAATAGTATACCCTACGAGCAGTACTTC.

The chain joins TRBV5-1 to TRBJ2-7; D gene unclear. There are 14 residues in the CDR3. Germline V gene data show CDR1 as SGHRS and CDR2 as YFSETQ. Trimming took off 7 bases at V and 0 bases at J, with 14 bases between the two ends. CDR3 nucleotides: TGCGCCAGCTATATCGACGCAAGCTCCTACGAGCAGTACTTC. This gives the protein CASYIDASSYEQYF.

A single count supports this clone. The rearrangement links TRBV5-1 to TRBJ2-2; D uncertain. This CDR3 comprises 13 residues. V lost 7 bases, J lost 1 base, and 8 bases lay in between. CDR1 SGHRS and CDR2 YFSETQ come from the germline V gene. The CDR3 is CASDPGNTGELFF. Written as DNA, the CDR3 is TGCGCCAGCGACCCGGGGAACACCGGGGAGCTGTTTTTT.

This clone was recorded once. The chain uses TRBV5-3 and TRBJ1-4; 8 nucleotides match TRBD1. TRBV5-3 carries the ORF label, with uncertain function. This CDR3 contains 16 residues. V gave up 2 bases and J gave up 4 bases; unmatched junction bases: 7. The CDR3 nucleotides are TGTGCCAGAAGCTTAATAGGACAGGGAGATAATGAAAAACTGTTTTTT. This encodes CARSLIGQGDNEKLFF.

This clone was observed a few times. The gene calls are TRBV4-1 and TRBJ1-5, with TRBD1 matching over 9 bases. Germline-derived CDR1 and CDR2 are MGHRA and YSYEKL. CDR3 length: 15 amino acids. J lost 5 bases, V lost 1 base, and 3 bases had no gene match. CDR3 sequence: CASSQGTGADQPQHF. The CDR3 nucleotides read TGCGCCAGCAGCCAAGGGACAGGGGCCGATCAGCCCCAGCATTTT.

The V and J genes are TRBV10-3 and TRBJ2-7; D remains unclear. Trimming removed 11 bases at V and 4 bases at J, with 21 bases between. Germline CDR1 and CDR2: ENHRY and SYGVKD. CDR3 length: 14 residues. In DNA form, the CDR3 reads TGTGCCTCCGCGCCAGCCCGAGAACTTTACGAGCAGTACTTC. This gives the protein CASAPARELYEQYF.

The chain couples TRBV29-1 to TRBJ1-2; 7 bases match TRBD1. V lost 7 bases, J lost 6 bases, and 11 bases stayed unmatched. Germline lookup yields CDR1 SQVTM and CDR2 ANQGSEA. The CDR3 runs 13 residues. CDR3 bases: TGCAGCGGTAGACAGGGTATTGTAGATGGCTACACCTTC. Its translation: CSGRQGIVDGYTF.

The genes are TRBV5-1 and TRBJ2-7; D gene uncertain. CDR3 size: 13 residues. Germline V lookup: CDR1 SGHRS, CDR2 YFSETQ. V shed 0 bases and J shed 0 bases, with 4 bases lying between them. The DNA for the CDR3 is TGCGCCAGCAGCTTGGTGGACTCCTACGAGCAGTACTTC. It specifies CASSLVDSYEQYF.

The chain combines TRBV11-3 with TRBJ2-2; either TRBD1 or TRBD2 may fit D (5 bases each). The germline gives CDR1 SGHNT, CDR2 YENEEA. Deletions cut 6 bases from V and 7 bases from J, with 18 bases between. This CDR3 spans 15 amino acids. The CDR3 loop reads CASRKIRDGDGELFF. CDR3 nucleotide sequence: TGTGCCAGCAGGAAGATCCGGGACGGGGACGGGGAGCTGTTTTTT.

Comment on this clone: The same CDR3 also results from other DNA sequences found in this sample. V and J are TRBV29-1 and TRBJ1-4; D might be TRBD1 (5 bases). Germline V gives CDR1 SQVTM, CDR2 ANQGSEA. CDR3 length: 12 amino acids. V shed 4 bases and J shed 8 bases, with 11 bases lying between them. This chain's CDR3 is CSVAWGYEKLFF. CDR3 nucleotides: TGCAGCGTTGCTTGGGGGTACGAAAAACTGTTTTTT.

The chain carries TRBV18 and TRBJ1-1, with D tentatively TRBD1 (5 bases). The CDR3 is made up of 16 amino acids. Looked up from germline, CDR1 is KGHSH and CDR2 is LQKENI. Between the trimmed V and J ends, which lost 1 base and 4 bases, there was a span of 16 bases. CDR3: CASSPRFAGRSTEAFF. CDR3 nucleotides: TGTGCCAGCTCACCACGTTTCGCAGGGCGGAGCACTGAAGCTTTCTTT. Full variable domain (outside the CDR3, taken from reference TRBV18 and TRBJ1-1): NAGVMQNPRHLVRRRGQEARLRCSPMKGHSHVYWYRQLPEEGLKFMVYLQKENIIDESGMPKERFSAEFPKEGPSILRIQQVVRGDSAAYFCASSPRFAGRSTEAFFGQGTRLTVV.